A selection of T cell receptor beta chains follows, all from one sample in a study of T cell repertoires in cytomegalovirus infection. MiXCR was run by TCRdb on the reads, yielding one entry per CDR3 protein. This sample has about 98,000 distinct CDR3 sequences, with 16% found just once. Sequences were obtained from PBMCs. The receptors were gathered from a human donor in good health (CMV status not recorded). Some clones in this sample may be carry-over from other donors' samples. Each CDR3 is given with its conserved first and last residue. A D gene is named only where the DNA matches it firmly. For some rows the clone size is stated as once, few or many, or as a class when expanded; others skip it.

j_gene | d_gene | abundance | v_gene | CDR3aa | CDR3nt
TRBJ1-6 | TRBD1 | - | TRBV10-3 | CAISEDRVNSPLHF | TGTGCCATCAGTGAGGACAGGGTGAATTCACCCCTCCACTTT
TRBJ2-7 | TRBD1 | few | TRBV28 | CASSSGQHSYEQYF | TGTGCCAGCAGTTCGGGACAGCATTCGTACGAGCAGTACTTC
TRBJ2-5 | TRBD1 | - | TRBV4-2 | CASSQADRDQETQYF | TGTGCCAGCAGCCAGGCCGACAGGGACCAAGAGACCCAGTACTTC
TRBJ2-5 | TRBD2 | - | TRBV9 | CASSARLAGGREEETQYF | TGTGCCAGCAGCGCCCGACTAGCGGGGGGGCGGGAGGAAGAGACCCAGTACTTC
TRBJ1-1 | - | many | TRBV20-1 | CSARPRAGEFVEDTEAFF | TGCAGTGCTAGACCCCGGGCGGGGGAATTCGTTGAGGACACTGAAGCTTTCTTT
TRBJ2-3 | - | many | TRBV7-2 | CASSAAPPQYF | TGTGCCAGCAGCGCAGCACCCCCGCAGTATTTT
TRBJ2-5 | TRBD2 | - | TRBV19 | CASSMRAGGPGETQYF | TGTGCCAGTAGTATGAGGGCGGGGGGGCCTGGAGAGACCCAGTACTTC
TRBJ1-1 | TRBD1 | - | TRBV10-3 | CAISRDRDFSTEAFF | TGTGCCATCTCTAGGGACAGGGATTTTAGCACTGAAGCTTTCTTT
TRBJ2-6 | - | few | TRBV30 | CAWRRGRTTHSGANVLTF | TGTGCCTGGAGGAGGGGGAGGACCACCCACTCTGGGGCCAACGTCCTGACTTTC
TRBJ2-4 | - | many | TRBV7-2 | CASSLTGAKNIQYF | TGTGCCAGCAGCTTGACCGGAGCCAAAAACATTCAGTACTTC
TRBJ1-4 | - | many | TRBV14 | CASSQDVREGGEKLFF | TGTGCCAGCAGCCAAGATGTCCGCGAAGGTGGAGAAAAACTGTTTTTT
TRBJ2-1 | - | - | TRBV10-3 | CAISENRADEQFF | TGTGCCATCAGTGAGAACAGGGCCGATGAGCAGTTCTTC
TRBJ2-5 | TRBD2 | few | TRBV11-1 | CASRTERGGATQETQYF | TGTGCCAGCAGGACGGAGCGGGGGGGGGCCACCCAAGAGACCCAGTACTTC
TRBJ1-6 | - | - | TRBV12-3/TRBV12-4 | CATRGGRNSPLHF | TGTGCGACGAGGGGGGGGCGAAATTCACCCCTCCACTTT
TRBJ2-7 | TRBD1 | - | TRBV14 | CASSQIGTGVFHEQYF | TGTGCCAGCAGCCAAATTGGGACAGGGGTCTTCCACGAGCAGTACTTC
TRBJ2-5 | - | - | TRBV12-3/TRBV12-4 | CASSLAGFQETPYF | TGTGCCAGCAGTTTGGCAGGTTTTCAAGAGACCCCGTACTTC
TRBJ1-5 | - | - | TRBV6-4 | CASSYDSQGPQHF | TGTGCCAGCAGTTACGACAGCCAAGGGCCCCAGCATTTT
TRBJ1-2 | - | - | TRBV14 | CASSQGGRVRVLNYGYTF | TGTGCCAGCAGCCAAGGAGGCAGGGTTCGTGTTCTTAACTATGGCTACACCTTC
TRBJ2-5 | - | many | TRBV7-9 | CASSLGDF | TGTGCCAGCAGCCTAGGAGACTTC
TRBJ2-5 | TRBD1 | - | TRBV28 | CASSFGTVQETQYF | TGTGCCAGCAGTTTCGGGACAGTCCAAGAGACCCAGTACTTC
TRBJ1-5 | - | few | TRBV12-3/TRBV12-4 | CASSWTVGGDQPQHF | TGTGCCAGCAGTTGGACAGTCGGGGGAGATCAGCCCCAGCATTTT
TRBJ2-1 | TRBD2 | many | TRBV7-2 | CASSFGPGTGLAGGKYNEQFF | TGTGCCAGCAGCTTTGGTCCGGGAACTGGACTAGCGGGGGGAAAGTATAATGAGCAGTTCTTC
TRBJ1-5 | - | - | TRBV28 | CASSTGSFYQPQHF | TGTGCCAGCAGTACCGGGAGTTTCTATCAGCCCCAGCATTTT
TRBJ2-4 | - | - | TRBV7-9 | CASSPPGPSKNIQYF | TGTGCCAGCAGCCCGCCTGGGCCCTCCAAAAACATTCAGTACTTC
TRBJ2-2 | - | few | TRBV5-5 | CASSLVAGRYTGELFF | TGTGCCAGCAGCTTGGTCGCAGGGAGGTACACCGGGGAGCTGTTTTTT